This T cell receptor beta chain was sequenced during a study of blood T cell repertoires in COVID-19. Study-wide context: Acute and convalescent COVID-19 specimens originated in the United States, Italy and Spain.

CDR1 and CDR2 (germline): SGHVS, FNYEAQ. The CDR3 spans 14 residues. The ends were cut back, 1 base at V and 7 bases at J, with 10 bases in the middle. Methods used by the authors: The assay estimated nucleated cells by amplifying reference gene primers. Here immunoSEQ multiplex PCR was the method, and the copy in TCRdb shows in-frame clones only, minus some. The V and J calls and clone size come from that table; D and trimming were worked out from the DNA. This sample has 150,000 to 200,000 clones; roughly nine tenths occur once, and the top ten carry around 2.3%. The chain carries TRBV7-6 and TRBJ2-2; D is uncertain. This clonotype was obtained from a man between 65 and 85 years old with active or convalescent COVID-19. Sequences were obtained from peripheral blood. The CDR3 reads CASSLVDTIGELFF. The CDR3 nucleotides are TGTGCCAGCAGCTTAGTAGACACCATCGGGGAGCTGTTTTTT.